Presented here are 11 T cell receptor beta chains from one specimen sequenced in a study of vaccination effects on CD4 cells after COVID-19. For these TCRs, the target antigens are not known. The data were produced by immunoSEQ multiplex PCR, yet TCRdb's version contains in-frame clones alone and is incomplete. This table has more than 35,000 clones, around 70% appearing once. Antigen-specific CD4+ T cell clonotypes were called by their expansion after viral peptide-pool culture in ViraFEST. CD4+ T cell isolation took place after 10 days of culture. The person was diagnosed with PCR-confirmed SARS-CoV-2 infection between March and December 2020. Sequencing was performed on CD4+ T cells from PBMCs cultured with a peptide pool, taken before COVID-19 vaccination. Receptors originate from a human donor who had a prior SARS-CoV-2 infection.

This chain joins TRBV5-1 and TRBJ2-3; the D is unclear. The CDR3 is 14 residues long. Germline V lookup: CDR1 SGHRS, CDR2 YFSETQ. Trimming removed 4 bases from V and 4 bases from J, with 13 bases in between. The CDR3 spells CASSIRLGSDTQYF. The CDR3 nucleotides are TGCGCCAGCAGCATCCGTCTAGGGTCAGATACGCAGTATTTT.

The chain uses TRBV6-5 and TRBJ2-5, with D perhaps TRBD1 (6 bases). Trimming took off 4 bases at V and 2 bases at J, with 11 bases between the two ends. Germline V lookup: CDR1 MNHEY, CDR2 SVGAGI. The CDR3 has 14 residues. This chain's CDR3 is CASSSQTGQETQYF. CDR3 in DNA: TGTGCCAGCAGTTCCCAGACAGGACAAGAGACCCAGTACTTC.

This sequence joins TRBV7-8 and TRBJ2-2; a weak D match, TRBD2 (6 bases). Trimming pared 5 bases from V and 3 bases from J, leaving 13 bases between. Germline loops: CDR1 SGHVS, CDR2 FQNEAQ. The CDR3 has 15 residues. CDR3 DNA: TGTGCCAGCAGCAGGCTTAGCGGTTACACCGGGGAGCTGTTTTTT. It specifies CASSRLSGYTGELFF.

This CDR3 is CASSVAGHYDEQYF. DNA for the CDR3: TGTGCCAGCAGCGTAGCGGGACACTACGACGAGCAGTACTTC. The V and J genes are TRBV9 and TRBJ2-7, with a weak D call TRBD1 (6 bases). Germline lookup yields CDR1 SGDLS and CDR2 YYNGEE. V shed 0 bases and J shed 5 bases, with 12 bases lying between them. The CDR3 loop spans 14 amino acids.

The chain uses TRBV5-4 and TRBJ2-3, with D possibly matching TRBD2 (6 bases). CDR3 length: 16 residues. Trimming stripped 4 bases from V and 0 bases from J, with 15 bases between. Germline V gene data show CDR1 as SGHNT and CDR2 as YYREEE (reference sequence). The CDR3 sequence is CASSQARRGSTDTQYF. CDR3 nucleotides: TGTGCCAGCAGCCAAGCCCGGCGGGGAAGCACAGATACGCAGTATTTT. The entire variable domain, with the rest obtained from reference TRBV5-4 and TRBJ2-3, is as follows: ETGVTQSPTHLIKTRGQQVTLRCSSQSGHNTVSWYQQALGQGPQFIFQYYREEENGRGNFPPRFSGLQFPNYSSELNVNALELDDSALYLCASSQARRGSTDTQYFGPGTRLTVL.

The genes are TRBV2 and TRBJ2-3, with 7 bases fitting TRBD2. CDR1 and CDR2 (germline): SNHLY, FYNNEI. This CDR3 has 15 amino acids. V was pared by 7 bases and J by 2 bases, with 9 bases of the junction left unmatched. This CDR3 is CASNGRSGTTDTQYF. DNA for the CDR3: TGTGCCAGCAACGGAAGAAGCGGGACCACAGATACGCAGTATTTT.

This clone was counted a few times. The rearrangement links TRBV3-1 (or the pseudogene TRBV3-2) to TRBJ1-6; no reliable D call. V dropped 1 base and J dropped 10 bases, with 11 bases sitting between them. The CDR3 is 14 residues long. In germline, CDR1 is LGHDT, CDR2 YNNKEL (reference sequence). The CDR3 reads CASSQGHSRSPLHF. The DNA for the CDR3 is TGTGCCAGCAGCCAAGGGCACTCTCGCTCACCCCTCCACTTT.

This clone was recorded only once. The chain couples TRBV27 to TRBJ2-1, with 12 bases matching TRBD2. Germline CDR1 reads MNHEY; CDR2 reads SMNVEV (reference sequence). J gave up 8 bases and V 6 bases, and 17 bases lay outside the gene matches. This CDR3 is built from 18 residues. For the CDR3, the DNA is TGTGCCAGCAGGAGACTAGCGGGAGACGTTTATGATCGGGATGAGCAGTTCTTC. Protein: CASRRLAGDVYDRDEQFF.

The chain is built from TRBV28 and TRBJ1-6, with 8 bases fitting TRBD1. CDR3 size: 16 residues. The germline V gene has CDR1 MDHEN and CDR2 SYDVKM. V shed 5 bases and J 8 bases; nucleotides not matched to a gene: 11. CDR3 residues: CASSPAGGQVYSPLHF. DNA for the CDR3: TGTGCCAGCAGTCCAGCAGGGGGCCAGGTGTATTCACCCCTCCACTTT.

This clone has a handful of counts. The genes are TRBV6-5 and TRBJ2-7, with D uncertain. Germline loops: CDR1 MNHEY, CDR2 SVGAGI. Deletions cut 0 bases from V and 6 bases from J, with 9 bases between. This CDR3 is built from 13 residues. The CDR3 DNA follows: TGTGCCAGCAGTTACTCGGCGCTCGTCGAGCAGTACTTC. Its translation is CASSYSALVEQYF.

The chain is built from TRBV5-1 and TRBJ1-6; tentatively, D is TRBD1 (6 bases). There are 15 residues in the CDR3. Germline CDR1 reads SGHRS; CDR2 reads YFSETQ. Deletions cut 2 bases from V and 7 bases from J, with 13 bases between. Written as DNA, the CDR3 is TGCGCCAGCAGCTTACAGGGTAACGGGAATTCACCCCTCCACTTT. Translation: CASSLQGNGNSPLHF.